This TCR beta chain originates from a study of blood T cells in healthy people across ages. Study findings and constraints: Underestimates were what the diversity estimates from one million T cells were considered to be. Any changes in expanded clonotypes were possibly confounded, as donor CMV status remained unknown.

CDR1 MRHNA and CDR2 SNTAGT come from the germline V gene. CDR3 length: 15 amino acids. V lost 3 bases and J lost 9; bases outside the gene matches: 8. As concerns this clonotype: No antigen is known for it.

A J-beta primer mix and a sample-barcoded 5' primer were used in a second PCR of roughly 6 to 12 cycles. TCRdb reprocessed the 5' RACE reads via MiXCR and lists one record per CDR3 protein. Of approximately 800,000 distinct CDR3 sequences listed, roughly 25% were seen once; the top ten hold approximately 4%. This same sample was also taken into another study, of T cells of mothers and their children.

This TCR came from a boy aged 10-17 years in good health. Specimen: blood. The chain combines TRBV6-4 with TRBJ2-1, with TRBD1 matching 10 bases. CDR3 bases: TGTGCCAGCAGTGAAGTGGGACAGGGGTCCTCTGAGCAGTTCTTC. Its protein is CASSEVGQGSSEQFF.